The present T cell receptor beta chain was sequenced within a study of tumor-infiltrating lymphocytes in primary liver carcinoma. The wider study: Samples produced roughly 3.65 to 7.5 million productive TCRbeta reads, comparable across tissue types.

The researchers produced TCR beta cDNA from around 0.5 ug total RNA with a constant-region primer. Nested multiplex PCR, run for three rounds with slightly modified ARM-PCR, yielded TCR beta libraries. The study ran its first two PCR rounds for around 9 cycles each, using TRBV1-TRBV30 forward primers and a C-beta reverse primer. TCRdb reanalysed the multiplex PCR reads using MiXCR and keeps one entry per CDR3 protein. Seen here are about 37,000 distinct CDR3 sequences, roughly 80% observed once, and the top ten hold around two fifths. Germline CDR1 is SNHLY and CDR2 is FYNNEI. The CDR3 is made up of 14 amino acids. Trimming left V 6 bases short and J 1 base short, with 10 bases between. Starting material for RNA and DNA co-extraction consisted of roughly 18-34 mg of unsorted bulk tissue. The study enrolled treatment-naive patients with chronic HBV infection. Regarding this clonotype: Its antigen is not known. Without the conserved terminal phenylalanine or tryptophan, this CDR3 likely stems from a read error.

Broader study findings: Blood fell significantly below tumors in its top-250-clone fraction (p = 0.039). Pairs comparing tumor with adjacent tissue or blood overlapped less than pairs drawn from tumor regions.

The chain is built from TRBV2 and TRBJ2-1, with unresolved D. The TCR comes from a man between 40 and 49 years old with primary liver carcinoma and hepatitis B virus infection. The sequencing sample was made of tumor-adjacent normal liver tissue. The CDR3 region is CASSEMLSYNEQFL. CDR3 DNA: TGTGCCAGCAGCGAGATGTTATCCTACAATGAGCAGTTCCTC.